This TCR beta chain was captured by sequencing in a study of technical replicates of blood from a handful of donors. Between the trimmed V and J ends, which lost 1 base and 6 bases, there was a span of 12 bases. Germline CDR1 ENHRY, CDR2 SYGVKD. This CDR3 spans 14 amino acids. Method: immunoSEQ multiplex PCR; TCRdb's copy keeps in-frame clones and lacks some. The sample has 45,000 to 65,000 clones; about 95% are singletons. This receptor was taken from a human donor in good health. Some clones in this sample may be carry-over from other donors' samples. Source material: PBMCs. This sequence joins TRBV10-3 and TRBJ1-1; D uncertain. CDR3 region: CAISEFRGEAEAFF. The CDR3 region has the DNA TGTGCCATCAGTGAGTTTCGGGGAGAGGCTGAAGCTTTCTTT.